These 27 T cell receptor beta chains share one sample of origin, sequenced in a study of blood T cell repertoires in COVID-19. Measured with immunoSEQ multiplex PCR; TCRdb has only the in-frame clones, and not every one. The table has approximately 74,000 clones, 88% seen once; the top ten hold just under 7.5%. Sequencing was performed on peripheral blood. The receptor set was obtained from a man aged 70 or older with acute or convalescent COVID-19.

Note on this clone: The DNA is left out, because the CDR3 cannot be placed on it with certainty; the CDR3 is given as TCRdb lists it. The chain couples TRBV2 to TRBJ2-1; TRBD2 reflects the table's D call only, with no check against the DNA. The CDR3 totals 17 residues, both ends included. Germline loops: CDR1 SNHLY, CDR2 FYNNEI. The CDR3 protein is CASEAPWGAGSSQATFF.

J is TRBJ1-1 and V is TRBV7-9; TRBD1 is a possible D gene (6 bases). CDR1 and CDR2 (germline): SEHNR, FQNEAQ (reference sequence). Trimming pared 5 bases from V and 1 base from J, leaving 8 bases between. CDR3 length: 13 residues. CDR3 amino acids: CASSRTENTEAFF. The CDR3 coding sequence is TGTGCCAGCAGCCGGACAGAGAACACTGAAGCTTTCTTT.

The table lists this clone with a few counts. The V gene is TRBV21-1, the J gene TRBJ2-7; TRBD2, the table's D call, lacks a check against the DNA. TRBV21-1 has pseudogene status. The CDR3 is 16 amino acids. In DNA form, the CDR3 reads TGTGCCAGCAGCAAAGAAGCTAGCGGGAGTACCTACGAGCAGTACTTC. Its protein is CASSKEASGSTYEQYF.

J is TRBJ1-5 and V is TRBV7-2; no clear D gene. CDR3 length: 15 residues. Trimming removed 1 base from V and 5 bases from J, with 12 bases in between. Germline V gene sequence: CDR1 SGHTA, CDR2 FQGNSA. The CDR3 coding sequence is TGTGCCAGCAGCTTAGGGCAGAGACAACATCAGCCCCAGCATTTT. The encoded protein is CASSLGQRQHQPQHF.

CDR3 protein: CASRVSRGRTETQYF. DNA for the CDR3: TGTGCCAGCAGAGTCAGTAGGGGGCGCACGGAGACCCAGTACTTC. The chain links TRBV28 to TRBJ2-5, with 7 bases lining up with TRBD1. From germline, CDR1 is MDHEN and CDR2 SYDVKM. The junction had 12 bases not matched to a gene; V was cut back by 6 bases and J by 5 bases. CDR3 length: 15 residues.

V is TRBV5-4 and J is TRBJ2-1, with 11 bases matching TRBD1. V was pared by 3 bases and J by 8 bases, with 1 base of the junction left unmatched. The CDR3 has 13 residues. CDR1 is SGHNT, CDR2 YYREEE, per germline (reference sequence). CDR3 sequence: CASSWGQGDEQFF. CDR3 sequence (DNA): TGTGCCAGCAGCTGGGGACAGGGGGATGAGCAGTTCTTC.

The V gene is TRBV5-4, the J gene TRBJ2-1; 7 bases map to TRBD2. CDR1 SGHNT and CDR2 YYREEE come from the germline V gene (reference sequence). The length of the CDR3 is 15 residues. The junction had 3 bases not matched to a gene; V was cut back by 0 bases and J by 3 bases. CDR3 coding DNA: TGTGCCAGCAGCTTGGGGGGAGGGGACTACAATGAGCAGTTCTTC. It yields the protein CASSLGGGDYNEQFF.

The chain couples TRBV5-1 to TRBJ2-3; the match to TRBD2 covers 8 bases. This CDR3 contains 14 residues. CDR1 is SGHRS and CDR2 is YFSETQ in the germline V gene. With V trimmed by 0 bases and J by 14 bases, 11 bases remained unmatched. DNA of the CDR3: TGCGCCAGCAGCTTGGAGGAGCGGGGGACCCGCCTGTATTTT. Translating it yields CASSLEERGTRLYF.

The chain combines TRBV7-8 with TRBJ1-1; 7 bases fit TRBD1. V lost 6 bases to trimming and J lost 2 bases; unmatched junction nucleotides: 6. The V gene's germline CDR1 is SGHVS and CDR2 FQNEAQ. This CDR3 is 14 amino acids long. CDR3 nucleotide sequence: TGTGCCAGCAGGGTAGACAGGGTCAACACTGAAGCTTTCTTT. Amino acid sequence: CASRVDRVNTEAFF. The full variable domain, in which reference TRBV7-8 and TRBJ1-1 provide the parts outside the CDR3, is GAGVSQSPRYKVAKRGQDVALRCDPISGHVSLFWYQQALGQGPEFLTYFQNEAQLDKSGLPSDRFFAERPEGSVSTLKIQRTQQEDSAVYLCASRVDRVNTEAFFGQGTRLTVV.

The V call is TRBV11-3, the J call TRBJ2-7; TRBD2 aligns across 8 bases. The junction had 9 bases not matched to a gene; V was cut back by 5 bases and J by 0 bases. In germline, CDR1 is SGHNT, CDR2 YENEEA. The CDR3 consists of 16 residues. CDR3 coding DNA: TGTGCCAGCAGCCCGCGACGAGCGGGAGACTCCTACGAGCAGTACTTC. It translates to CASSPRRAGDSYEQYF.

Comment on this clone: Other DNA sequences in this sample translate to the same CDR3. This chain uses TRBV7-2 with TRBJ2-2; 8 bases match TRBD2. The V and J ends lost 6 bases and 5 bases, in that order; junction bases with no gene match: 11. The CDR3 contains 16 residues. Germline V gene sequence: CDR1 SGHTA, CDR2 FQGNSA. The DNA of the CDR3 is TGTGCCAGCAGTTACCAAAGCGGGAGAAATACCGGGGAGCTGTTTTTT. Residues: CASSYQSGRNTGELFF.

The chain combines TRBV6-5 with TRBJ1-4; D possibly corresponds to TRBD1 (5 bases). CDR3 length equals 13 residues. CDR1 is MNHEY, CDR2 SVGAGI, per germline. The ends were cut back, 5 bases at V and 8 bases at J, with 12 bases in the middle. The CDR3 sequence is CASSKYTGEKLFF. DNA for the CDR3: TGTGCCAGCAGTAAATACACAGGAGAAAAACTGTTTTTT.

The CDR3 here is CASSAGGGRAHEQFF. In DNA, the CDR3 is TGTGCCAGCAGCGCGGGGGGCGGGAGGGCCCATGAGCAGTTCTTC. The chain recombines TRBV9 with TRBJ2-1; 9 bases match TRBD2. The CDR3 spans 15 residues. CDR1 is SGDLS and CDR2 is YYNGEE in the germline V gene. Trimming cost V 3 bases and J 8 bases; bases outside gene matches: 9.

This CDR3 is CASSTRSSGNTIYF. DNA for the CDR3: TGTGCCAGCAGTACGCGTAGCTCTGGAAACACCATATATTTT. The chain recombines TRBV6-2 or TRBV6-3 with TRBJ1-3; D ambiguous. V was cut by 5 bases and J by 0 bases, with 8 bases left in between. The CDR3 runs 14 residues. Germline lookup yields CDR1 MNHEY and CDR2 SVGEGT.

J is TRBJ1-5 and V is TRBV27, with TRBD1 identical over 8 bases. The CDR3 spans 15 residues. Germline loops: CDR1 MNHEY, CDR2 SMNVEV (reference sequence). V trimming: 4 bases; J trimming: 7 bases; junction bases outside the gene matches: 9. CDR3 sequence (DNA): TGTGCCAGCAGTTCCGCACAGGGGGTGGGACAGCCCCAGCATTTT. Translation gives CASSSAQGVGQPQHF.

This rearrangement joins TRBV28 to TRBJ2-7; 14 nucleotides line up with TRBD2. With 5 bases clipped from V and 8 bases from J, the junction kept 17 bases outside the gene matches. This CDR3 has 18 amino acids. CDR1 and CDR2 (germline): MDHEN, SYDVKM. The CDR3: CASSPGLAGGQSKRQQYF. CDR3 DNA sequence: TGTGCCAGCAGTCCAGGACTAGCGGGAGGACAATCGAAGAGACAGCAGTACTTC.

The CDR3 region is CAWSREDRDTYEQYF. In DNA form, the CDR3 reads TGTGCCTGGAGTCGGGAGGACAGGGACACCTACGAGCAGTACTTC. The chain has TRBV30 and TRBJ2-7, with D possibly being TRBD1 (8 bases). Trimming cost V 2 bases and J 2 bases, with 16 bases left between them. CDR1 and CDR2 (germline): GTSNPN, SVGIG (reference sequence). The CDR3 runs 15 residues.

The chain recombines TRBV19 with TRBJ2-1; TRBD2 matches 14 bases. CDR1 and CDR2 (germline): LNHDA, SQIVND (reference sequence). Trimming removed 7 bases from V and 7 bases from J; junction bases left unmatched: 9. The CDR3 sequence is 16 residues long. In DNA form, the CDR3 reads TGTGCCAGTAATTCTCTCGGGACTAGCGGGAGTAATGAGCAGTTCTTC. Protein: CASNSLGTSGSNEQFF.

The rearrangement joins TRBV6-1 to TRBJ1-5; D call uncertain. Per the germline V gene, CDR1 is MNHNS and CDR2 is SASEGT. The CDR3 runs to 12 residues. V was cut by 3 bases and J by 7 bases, with 7 bases left in between. In DNA, the CDR3 is TGTGCCAGCAGTGAGCCGGGACAGCCCCAGCATTTT. It translates to CASSEPGQPQHF.

This clone showed up just once. The J gene is TRBJ1-6, the V gene TRBV19, with unresolved D. Germline CDR1 and CDR2: LNHDA and SQIVND (reference sequence). This CDR3 spans 15 amino acids. V lost 5 bases to trimming and J lost 4 bases, with 12 bases between them. CDR3 protein: CASSEGDNYNSPLHF. The CDR3 bases are TGTGCCAGTAGTGAGGGAGATAATTATAATTCACCCCTCCACTTT. Drawing the rest from reference TRBV19 and TRBJ1-6, the complete variable domain is DGGITQSPKYLFRKEGQNVTLSCEQNLNHDAMYWYRQDPGQGLRLIYYSQIVNDFQKGDIAEGYSVSREKKESFPLTVTSAQKNPTAFYLCASSEGDNYNSPLHFGNGTRLTVT.

This clone has just a few counts. This rearrangement joins TRBV6-5 to TRBJ2-7, with D unclear. CDR1 is MNHEY, CDR2 SVGAGI, per germline. Deletions cut 6 bases from V and 3 bases from J, with 18 bases between. This CDR3 has 15 amino acids. The CDR3 spells CASSQIRLRVYEQYF. CDR3 nucleotides: TGTGCCAGCAGCCAAATCCGACTCCGGGTCTACGAGCAGTACTTC.

V and J are TRBV5-1 and TRBJ2-3; 11 nucleotides agree with TRBD1. Germline-derived CDR1 and CDR2 are SGHRS and YFSETQ. With 3 bases clipped from V and 3 bases from J, the junction kept 3 bases outside the gene matches. CDR3 length: 15 amino acids. DNA for the CDR3: TGCGCCAGCAGCTCCCGGGACAGGGGGACAGATACGCAGTATTTT. It encodes CASSSRDRGTDTQYF. The complete variable domain, with remaining parts taken from reference TRBV5-1 and TRBJ2-3, reads KAGVTQTPRYLIKTRGQQVTLSCSPISGHRSVSWYQQTPGQGLQFLFEYFSETQRNKGNFPGRFSGRQFSNSRSEMNVSTLELGDSALYLCASSSRDRGTDTQYFGPGTRLTVL.

This sequence joins TRBV18 and TRBJ2-2, with 9 bases fitting TRBD1. CDR1 and CDR2 from the germline V gene are KGHSH and LQKENI. The CDR3 is 17 amino acids. Trimming took 3 bases from V and 0 from J; bases not matched to a gene: 5. Here the CDR3 reads CASSPFRTGANTGELFF. CDR3 DNA sequence: TGTGCCAGCTCACCCTTTCGGACAGGGGCGAACACCGGGGAGCTGTTTTTT.

The chain uses TRBV6-6 and TRBJ1-2; tentatively, D is TRBD1 (5 bases). The CDR3 spans 16 residues. Germline-derived CDR1 and CDR2 are MNHNY and SVGAGI (reference sequence). Trimming stripped 4 bases from V and 0 bases from J, with 15 bases between. The CDR3 bases are TGTGCCAGCAGTTCTACCGCAGGGTCCCCTAACTATGGCTACACCTTC. It yields the protein CASSSTAGSPNYGYTF.

The CDR3: CAIDTPTEAFF. CDR3 nucleotide sequence: TGTGCCATTGACACCCCGACTGAAGCTTTCTTT. This chain joins TRBV28 and TRBJ1-1, with no clear D. Trimming took 10 bases from V and 5 from J, leaving 11 bases between them. CDR1 MDHEN and CDR2 SYDVKM come from the germline V gene. The CDR3 runs 11 residues.

This chain links TRBV28 with TRBJ2-1; 10 bases match TRBD2. The CDR3 is made up of 16 amino acids. Germline assignment: CDR1 MDHEN and CDR2 SYDVKM. V trimming: 4 bases; J trimming: 4 bases; junction bases outside the gene matches: 7. The CDR3 coding sequence is TGTGCCAGCAGTTCGGCCCTAGCGGGGGATTACAATGAGCAGTTCTTC. The encoded protein is CASSSALAGDYNEQFF.

V usage is TRBV6-5 and J usage is TRBJ2-3, with D unresolved. The germline V gene encodes CDR1 MNHEY and CDR2 SVGAGI. With 0 bases removed from V and 2 bases from J, the gap between germline ends came to 12 bases. This CDR3 is built from 16 residues. The CDR3 reads CASSYSWAGTTDTQYF. CDR3 in DNA: TGTGCCAGCAGTTACTCGTGGGCAGGAACCACAGATACGCAGTATTTT.